One and the same sample provided the 21 T cell receptor beta chains below, sequenced in a study of cytomegalovirus exposure and HLA in healthy donors. It was with 60 Vbeta and 13 Jbeta primers that the PCR ran. The table came from immunoSEQ multiplex PCR; TCRdb's copy has only in-frame clones and leaves some out. This sample has 150,000 to 200,000 clones, with about 75% found just once. What was sequenced was PBMCs. The source of these receptors is a male donor in good health and CMV-seropositive.

The CDR3 loop is CASSEGPLPGTDTQYF. DNA for the CDR3: TGTGCCAGCAGTGAAGGGCCCTTACCAGGCACAGATACGCAGTATTTT. V usage is TRBV6-1 and J usage is TRBJ2-3; D unresolved. Germline CDR1 and CDR2: MNHNS and SASEGT. The CDR3 has 16 residues. V was pared by 1 base and J by 1 base, with 12 bases between.

This chain links TRBV7-6 with TRBJ2-1, with TRBD2 as a possible D gene (6 bases). V gave up 1 base and J gave up 6 bases, with 10 bases separating them. The CDR3 sequence is 14 residues long. Germline loops: CDR1 SGHVS, CDR2 FNYEAQ. This CDR3 reads CASSLVGGINEQFF. The CDR3 DNA sequence: TGTGCCAGCAGCTTAGTTGGGGGGATCAATGAGCAGTTCTTC.

The V gene is TRBV5-5, the J gene TRBJ2-7; unclear D gene. With 0 bases removed from V and 6 bases from J, the gap between germline ends came to 7 bases. CDR3 size: 12 residues. Germline V lookup: CDR1 SGHKS, CDR2 YYEKEE (reference sequence). The DNA for the CDR3 is TGTGCCAGCAGCTTGGTGGCCGCCGAGCAGTACTTC. Translation: CASSLVAAEQYF.

The chain joins TRBV5-4 to TRBJ1-1; maybe TRBD1 (5 bases). The CDR3 has 14 residues. The V end was cut by 1 base, the J end by 0 bases, with 7 bases between. Germline V gives CDR1 SGHNT, CDR2 YYREEE (reference sequence). The CDR3 region is CASSLRQLNTEAFF. The CDR3 DNA reads as TGTGCCAGCAGCTTGAGACAGCTGAACACTGAAGCTTTCTTT.

The CDR3 is CASSQDRPGRGSYTF. CDR3 coding DNA: TGCGCCAGCAGCCAAGACAGGCCCGGCCGGGGAAGCTACACCTTC. The rearrangement uses TRBV4-1 and TRBJ1-2; no clear D. The CDR3 totals 15 residues. Germline CDR1 and CDR2: MGHRA and YSYEKL. Trimming shortened V by 0 bases and J by 9 bases, and 17 bases separated the two germline ends.

This rearrangement joins TRBV7-9 to TRBJ1-1, with 10 nucleotides matching TRBD1. CDR1 SEHNR and CDR2 FQNEAQ come from the germline V gene (reference sequence). CDR3 length equals 16 residues. CDR3 nucleotides: TGTGCTGTCAAAGGGGGGACAGGGGAAAGGGACACTGAAGCTTTCTTT. Amino acid sequence: CAVKGGTGERDTEAFF.

This sequence joins TRBV13 and TRBJ1-1; no clear D gene. The V gene lost 0 bases and the J gene lost 0 bases, with 5 bases spanning the gap. Germline CDR1 is PRHDT and CDR2 is FYEKMQ (reference sequence). The CDR3 extends over 14 amino acids. This chain's CDR3 is CASSLGGLNTEAFF. For the CDR3, the DNA is TGTGCCAGCAGCTTAGGGGGCTTGAACACTGAAGCTTTCTTT.

The chain is built from TRBV5-1 and TRBJ2-3; 12 positions match TRBD2. From germline, CDR1 is SGHRS and CDR2 YFSETQ. There are 17 residues in the CDR3. Trimming took 4 bases from V and 5 from J; bases not matched to a gene: 11. The CDR3 region is CASSARTTSGGRDTQYF. As DNA, the CDR3 is TGCGCCAGCAGCGCACGGACTACTAGCGGGGGGCGAGATACGCAGTATTTT.

This clone was found once. The V gene is TRBV5-1, the J gene TRBJ2-5; 7 nucleotides line up with TRBD2. V gave up 2 bases and J gave up 2 bases; unmatched junction bases: 9. The CDR3 is made up of 16 amino acids. The germline V gene encodes CDR1 SGHRS and CDR2 YFSETQ. The CDR3 region has the DNA TGCGCCAGCAGCTTTCAAGGGAGGGGTGGGCAAGAGACCCAGTACTTC. It is translated as CASSFQGRGGQETQYF.

The rearrangement links TRBV2 to TRBJ1-5; D remains ambiguous. V lost 7 bases to trimming and J lost 0 bases, with 13 bases between them. This CDR3 has 15 residues. Germline loops: CDR1 SNHLY, CDR2 FYNNEI. The DNA of the CDR3 is TGTGCCAGCACGCGGGCCTTCTATAGCAATCAGCCCCAGCATTTT. Its translation: CASTRAFYSNQPQHF.

This clone was detected once. At one of its ends the junction is not consistent with the germline gene, which may arise from a read error. This specimen includes other DNA sequences encoding the same CDR3. V usage is TRBV9 and J usage is TRBJ1-2; perhaps TRBD1 as D (6 bases). Germline V gene sequence: CDR1 SGDLS, CDR2 YYNGEE. The CDR3 contains 15 residues. CDR3 sequence reads: CASSVATGGGYGYTF. DNA for the CDR3: TGCGCCAGCAGCGTAGCTACGGGAGGGGGCTATGGCTACACCTTC.

This rearrangement joins TRBV7-2 to TRBJ1-2, with 8 nucleotides matching TRBD1. V lost 8 bases, J lost 6 bases, and 8 bases stayed unmatched. Per germline, CDR1 SGHTA and CDR2 FQGNSA. This CDR3 comprises 13 residues. The CDR3 DNA is TGTGCCAGCTCGCCACAGGGGGGGAATGGCTACACCTTC. Its protein product is CASSPQGGNGYTF.

The chain couples TRBV19 to TRBJ1-2, with D perhaps matching TRBD1 (5 bases). Between the trimmed V and J ends, which lost 6 bases and 2 bases, there was a span of 22 bases. The CDR3 length is 17 residues. Germline V gene data show CDR1 as LNHDA and CDR2 as SQIVND (reference sequence). For the CDR3, the DNA is TGTGCCAGTAGCCCTCTCCTATCCGGGGGGGGAAACTATGGCTACACCTTC. Amino acids: CASSPLLSGGGNYGYTF.

The J gene is TRBJ1-6, the V gene TRBV9; D unclear. This CDR3 is built from 13 residues. Trimming pared 3 bases from V and 4 bases from J, leaving 5 bases between. The germline gives CDR1 SGDLS, CDR2 YYNGEE. This CDR3 is CASSDGYNSPLHF. CDR3 DNA: TGTGCCAGCAGCGACGGTTATAATTCACCCCTCCACTTT.

This chain joins TRBV30 and TRBJ2-5, with D unclear. The CDR3 runs to 14 residues. Trimming cost V 2 bases and J 4 bases, with 14 bases left between them. CDR1 is GTSNPN and CDR2 is SVGIG in the germline V gene (reference sequence). The CDR3 loop reads CAWSLLIPGETQYF. The CDR3 nucleotides read TGTGCCTGGAGTTTGCTCATTCCGGGAGAGACCCAGTACTTC.

The V gene is TRBV30, the J gene TRBJ2-5; 7 bases line up with TRBD1. The DNA end is more similar to TRBJ2-7, so the J call may be wrong. The germline V gene has CDR1 GTSNPN and CDR2 SVGIG (reference sequence). This CDR3 is 13 amino acids long. The CDR3 sequence: CASDRKSSYEQYF. Here the CDR3 DNA reads TGTGCCTCGGACAGGAAAAGCTCCTACGAGCAGTACTTC.

This chain joins TRBV23-1 and TRBJ2-4; 7 positions agree with TRBD1. TRBV23-1 is sorted into the ORF group, with uncertain function. Unmatched junction bases numbered 6, after V lost 7 bases and J lost 0 bases. The CDR3 covers 15 residues. CDR3 protein: CASTHRGEAKNIQYF. In DNA, the CDR3 is TGCGCCAGCACCCACAGGGGCGAAGCCAAAAACATTCAGTACTTC.

In nucleotides, the CDR3 is TGTGCCAGCAGCTTGCTGGCGGATCCTTATAATTCACCCCTCCACTTT. This translates into CASSLLADPYNSPLHF. This sequence joins TRBV5-6 and TRBJ1-6; no definite D call. Germline V gene data show CDR1 as SGHDT and CDR2 as YYEEEE. Trimming left V 1 base short and J 4 bases short, with 12 bases between. CDR3 length equals 16 residues. Complete variable domain (other parts from reference TRBV5-6 and TRBJ1-6): DAGVTQSPTHLIKTRGQQVTLRCSPKSGHDTVSWYQQALGQGPQFIFQYYEEEERQRGNFPDRFSGHQFPNYSSELNVNALLLGDSALYLCASSLLADPYNSPLHFGNGTRLTVT.

A few counts support this clone. The chain employs TRBV7-8 and TRBJ1-2; 9 bases are a match to TRBD1. The CDR3 sequence is 16 residues long. V lost 5 bases, J lost 4 bases, and 11 bases stayed unmatched. Germline V gene lookup returns CDR1 SGHVS and CDR2 FQNEAQ. Here the CDR3 DNA reads TGTGCCAGCAGCATCACCTCGGGACAGGGAGCCTATGGCTACACCTTC. As protein: CASSITSGQGAYGYTF.

The genes are TRBV6-1 and TRBJ1-1, with a tentative D call TRBD1 (5 bases). There are 14 residues in the CDR3. V was shortened by 6 bases and J by 5 bases, with 16 bases between the two germline ends. Germline V lookup: CDR1 MNHNS, CDR2 SASEGT. CDR3 sequence (DNA): TGTGCCAGCAGCCCTGGGGGAGGGTTAACTGAAGCTTTCTTT. It specifies CASSPGGGLTEAFF.

The genes are TRBV5-1 and TRBJ2-7, with D possibly matching TRBD1 (5 bases). The ends were cut back, 1 base at V and 3 bases at J, with 14 bases in the middle. This CDR3 region has 15 residues. Per germline, CDR1 SGHRS and CDR2 YFSETQ. The CDR3 protein is CASSLKGRAHYEQYF. DNA for the CDR3: TGCGCCAGCAGCTTGAAGGGCAGGGCCCACTACGAGCAGTACTTC.